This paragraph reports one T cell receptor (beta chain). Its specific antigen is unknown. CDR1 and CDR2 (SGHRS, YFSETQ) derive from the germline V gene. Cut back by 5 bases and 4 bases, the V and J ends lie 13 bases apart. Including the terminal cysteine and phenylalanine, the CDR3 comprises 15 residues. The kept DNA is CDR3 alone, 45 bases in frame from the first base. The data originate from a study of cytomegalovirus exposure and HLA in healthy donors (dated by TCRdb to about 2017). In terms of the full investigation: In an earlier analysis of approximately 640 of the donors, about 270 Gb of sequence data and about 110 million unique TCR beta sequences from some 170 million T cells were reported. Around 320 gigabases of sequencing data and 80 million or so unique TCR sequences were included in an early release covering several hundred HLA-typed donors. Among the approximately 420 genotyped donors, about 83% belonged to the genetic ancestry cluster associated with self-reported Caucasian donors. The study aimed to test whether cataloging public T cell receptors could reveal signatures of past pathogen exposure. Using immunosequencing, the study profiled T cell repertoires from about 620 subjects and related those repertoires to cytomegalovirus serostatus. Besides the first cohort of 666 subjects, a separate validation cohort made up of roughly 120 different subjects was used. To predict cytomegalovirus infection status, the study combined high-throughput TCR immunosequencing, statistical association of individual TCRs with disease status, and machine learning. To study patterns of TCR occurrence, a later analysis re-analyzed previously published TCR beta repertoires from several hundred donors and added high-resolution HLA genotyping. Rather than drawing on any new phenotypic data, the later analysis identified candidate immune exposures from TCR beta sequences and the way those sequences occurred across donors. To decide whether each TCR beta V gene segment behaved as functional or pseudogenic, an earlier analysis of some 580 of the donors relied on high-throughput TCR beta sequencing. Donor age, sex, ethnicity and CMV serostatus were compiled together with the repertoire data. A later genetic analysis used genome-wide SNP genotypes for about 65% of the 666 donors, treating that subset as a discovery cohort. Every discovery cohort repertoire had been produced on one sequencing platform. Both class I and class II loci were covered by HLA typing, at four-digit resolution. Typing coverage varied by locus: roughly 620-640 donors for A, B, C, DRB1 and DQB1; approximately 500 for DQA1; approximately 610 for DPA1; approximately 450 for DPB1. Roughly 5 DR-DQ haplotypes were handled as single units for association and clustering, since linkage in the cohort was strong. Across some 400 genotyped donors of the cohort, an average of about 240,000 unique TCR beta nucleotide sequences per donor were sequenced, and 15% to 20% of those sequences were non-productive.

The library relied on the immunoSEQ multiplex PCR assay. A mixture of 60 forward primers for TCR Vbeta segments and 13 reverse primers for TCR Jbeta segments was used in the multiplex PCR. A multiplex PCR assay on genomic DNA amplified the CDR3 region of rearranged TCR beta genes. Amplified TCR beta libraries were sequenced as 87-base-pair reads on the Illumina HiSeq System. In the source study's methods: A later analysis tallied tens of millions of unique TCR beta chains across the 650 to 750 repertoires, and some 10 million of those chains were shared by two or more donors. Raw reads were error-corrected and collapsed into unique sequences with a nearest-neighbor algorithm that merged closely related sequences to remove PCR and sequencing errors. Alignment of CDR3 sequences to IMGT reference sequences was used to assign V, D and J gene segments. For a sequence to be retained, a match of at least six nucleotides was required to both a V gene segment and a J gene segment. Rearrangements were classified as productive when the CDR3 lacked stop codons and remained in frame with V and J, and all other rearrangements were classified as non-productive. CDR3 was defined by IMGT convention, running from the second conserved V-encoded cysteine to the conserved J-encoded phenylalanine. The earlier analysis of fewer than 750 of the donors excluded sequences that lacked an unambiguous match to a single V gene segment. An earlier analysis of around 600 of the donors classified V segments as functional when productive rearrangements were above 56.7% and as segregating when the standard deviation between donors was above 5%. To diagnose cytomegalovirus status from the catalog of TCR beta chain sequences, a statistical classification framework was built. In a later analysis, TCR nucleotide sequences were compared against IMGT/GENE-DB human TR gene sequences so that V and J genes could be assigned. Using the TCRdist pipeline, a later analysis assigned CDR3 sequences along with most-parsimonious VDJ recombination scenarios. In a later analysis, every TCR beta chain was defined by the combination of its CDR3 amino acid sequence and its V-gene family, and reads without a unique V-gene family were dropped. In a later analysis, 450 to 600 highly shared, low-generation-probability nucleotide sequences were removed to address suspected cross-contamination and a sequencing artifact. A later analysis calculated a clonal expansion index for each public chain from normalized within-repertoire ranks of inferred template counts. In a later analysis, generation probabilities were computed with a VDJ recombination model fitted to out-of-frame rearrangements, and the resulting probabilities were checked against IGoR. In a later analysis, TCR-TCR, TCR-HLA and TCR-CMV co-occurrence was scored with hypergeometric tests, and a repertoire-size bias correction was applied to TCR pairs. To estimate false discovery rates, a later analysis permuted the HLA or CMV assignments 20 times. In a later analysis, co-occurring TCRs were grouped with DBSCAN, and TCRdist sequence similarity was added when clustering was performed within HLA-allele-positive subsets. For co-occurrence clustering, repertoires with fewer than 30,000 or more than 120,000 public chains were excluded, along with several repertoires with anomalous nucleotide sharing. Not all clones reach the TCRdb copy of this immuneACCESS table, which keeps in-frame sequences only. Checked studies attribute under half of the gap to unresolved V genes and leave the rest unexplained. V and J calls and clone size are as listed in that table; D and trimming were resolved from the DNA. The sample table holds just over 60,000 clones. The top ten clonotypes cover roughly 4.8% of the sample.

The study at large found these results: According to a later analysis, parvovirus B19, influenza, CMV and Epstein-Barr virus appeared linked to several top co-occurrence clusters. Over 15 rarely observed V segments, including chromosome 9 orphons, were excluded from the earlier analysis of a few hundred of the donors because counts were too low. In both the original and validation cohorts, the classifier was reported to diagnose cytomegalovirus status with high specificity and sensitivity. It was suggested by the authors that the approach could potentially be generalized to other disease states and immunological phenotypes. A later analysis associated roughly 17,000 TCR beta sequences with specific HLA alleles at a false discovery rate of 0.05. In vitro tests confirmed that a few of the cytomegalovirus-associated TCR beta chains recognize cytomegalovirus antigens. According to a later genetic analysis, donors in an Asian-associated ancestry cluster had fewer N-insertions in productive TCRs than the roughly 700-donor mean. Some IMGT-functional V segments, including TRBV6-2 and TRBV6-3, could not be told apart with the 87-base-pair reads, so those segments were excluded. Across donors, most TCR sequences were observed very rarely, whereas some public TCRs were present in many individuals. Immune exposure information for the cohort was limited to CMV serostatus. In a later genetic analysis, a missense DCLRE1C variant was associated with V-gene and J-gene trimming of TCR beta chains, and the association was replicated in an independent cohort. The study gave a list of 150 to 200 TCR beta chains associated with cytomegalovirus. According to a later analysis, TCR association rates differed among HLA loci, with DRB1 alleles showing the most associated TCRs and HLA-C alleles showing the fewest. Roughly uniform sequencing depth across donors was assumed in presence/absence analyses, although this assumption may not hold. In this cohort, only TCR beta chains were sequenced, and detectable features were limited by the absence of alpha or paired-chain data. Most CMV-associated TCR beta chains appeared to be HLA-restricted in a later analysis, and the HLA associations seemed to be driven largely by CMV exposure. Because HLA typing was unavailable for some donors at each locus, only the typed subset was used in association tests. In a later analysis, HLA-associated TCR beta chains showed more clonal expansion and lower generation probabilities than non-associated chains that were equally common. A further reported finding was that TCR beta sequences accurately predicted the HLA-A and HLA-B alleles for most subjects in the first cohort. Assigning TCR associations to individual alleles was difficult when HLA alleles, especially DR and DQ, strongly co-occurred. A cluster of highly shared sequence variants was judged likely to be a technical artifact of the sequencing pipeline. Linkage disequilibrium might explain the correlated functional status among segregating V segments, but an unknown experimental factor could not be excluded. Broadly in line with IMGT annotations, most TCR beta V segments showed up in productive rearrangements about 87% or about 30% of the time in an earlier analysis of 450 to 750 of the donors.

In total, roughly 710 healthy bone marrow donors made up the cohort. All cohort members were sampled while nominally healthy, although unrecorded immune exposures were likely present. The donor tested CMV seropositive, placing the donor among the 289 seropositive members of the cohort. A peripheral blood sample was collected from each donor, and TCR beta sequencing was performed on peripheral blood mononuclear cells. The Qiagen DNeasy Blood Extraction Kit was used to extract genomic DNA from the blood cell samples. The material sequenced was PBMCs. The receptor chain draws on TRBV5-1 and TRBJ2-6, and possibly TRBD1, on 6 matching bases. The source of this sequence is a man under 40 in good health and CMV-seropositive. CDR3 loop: CASRLTGSGANVLTF. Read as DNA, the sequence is TGCGCCAGCAGGCTCACAGGGTCCGGGGCCAACGTCCTGACTTTC.